A single sample gave rise to the 3 T cell receptor beta chains below, sequenced in a study of blood T cell repertoires in COVID-19. Profiled with immunoSEQ multiplex PCR; TCRdb holds only in-frame clones, not every one. The sample has some 180,000 clones; approximately 85% are singletons. Sequencing input: PBMCs or T cells enriched from blood (not recorded which). These receptors came from a man between 35 and 55 years old who had recovered from COVID-19.

The rearrangement links TRBV5-1 to TRBJ1-1; D is possibly TRBD1 (5 bases). The CDR3 runs to 16 residues. Trimming took off 0 bases at V and 11 bases at J, with 23 bases between the two ends. Germline-derived CDR1 and CDR2 are SGHRS and YFSETQ. For the CDR3, the DNA is TGCGCCAGCAGCTTGGTGGGGGGGAGAGGCGATGGTAGCGCTTTCTTT. Its protein is CASSLVGGRGDGSAFF. Full variable domain (remainder filled in from reference TRBV5-1 and TRBJ1-1): KAGVTQTPRYLIKTRGQQVTLSCSPISGHRSVSWYQQTPGQGLQFLFEYFSETQRNKGNFPGRFSGRQFSNSRSEMNVSTLELGDSALYLCASSLVGGRGDGSAFFGQGTRLTVV.

The chain is built from TRBV19 and TRBJ1-2; 9 bases match TRBD1. CDR3 length equals 15 residues. The J segment lost 4 bases and the V segment lost 4 bases, leaving 7 bases of the junction unmatched. Germline CDR1 reads LNHDA; CDR2 reads SQIVND (reference sequence). In nucleotides, the CDR3 is TGTGCCAGTAGTACAGCCGGGACAGGGACCTATGGCTACACCTTC. It translates to CASSTAGTGTYGYTF.

This clone occurred once. The rearrangement uses TRBV10-3 and TRBJ2-3; maybe TRBD2 (7 bases). The V end lost 4 bases, the J end lost 6 bases, and 14 bases lay between the germline ends. Germline V gene data show CDR1 as ENHRY and CDR2 as SYGVKD. The CDR3 contains 14 residues. CDR3 bases: TGTGCCATCAGTGGCACGGGGGGCCGGGATACGCAGTATTTT. This codes for CAISGTGGRDTQYF.